This T cell receptor beta chain was retrieved from a study of T-cell memory formation after mild COVID-19. This clonotype was recorded a few times. Its antigen remains unknown. TCRdb fed the 5' RACE reads into MiXCR, producing one record per CDR3 protein. The sample carries under 300,000 distinct CDR3 sequences, 8.5% to 9.5% recorded once. V lost 1 base, J lost 6 bases, and 11 bases stayed unmatched. The length of the CDR3 is 17 residues. Looked up from germline, CDR1 is SEHNR and CDR2 is FQNEAQ (reference sequence). Study-wide results and caveats: From day 15 to 85, contracting clones were balanced between CD4 and CD8, whereas later expanders leaned toward CD4+.

The sample was PBMCs or a T cell subset sorted from them (not recorded which). The sequence was collected from a man younger than 35 who had mild COVID-19 (a few samples of this study predate the infection). Cell type and time point are not known. The chain is built from TRBV7-9 and TRBJ1-4; 7 bases map to TRBD1. CDR3 protein: CASSLGSRGQPDEKLFF. The CDR3 DNA reads as TGTGCCAGCAGCTTAGGGTCCCGGGGACAGCCAGATGAAAAACTGTTTTTT.